Below are 9 T cell receptor beta chains sequenced from a single sample in a study of blood T cell repertoires in COVID-19. This table comes from immunoSEQ multiplex PCR, and its TCRdb copy is limited to in-frame clones, with some not included. The sample lists roughly 140,000 clones, roughly 85% occurring once. Sequencing input: peripheral blood. The origin of the receptors is a woman aged 55-70 years with COVID-19, enrolled during active disease.

This clone was counted a single time. The V call is TRBV2, the J call TRBJ1-5, with 11 nucleotides matching TRBD1. V shed 4 bases and J 0 bases; nucleotides not matched to a gene: 5. This CDR3 spans 17 amino acids. CDR1 SNHLY and CDR2 FYNNEI come from the germline V gene. This CDR3 is CASSGGQGGYSNQPQHF. CDR3 bases: TGTGCCAGCAGTGGGGGACAGGGGGGTTATAGCAATCAGCCCCAGCATTTT. The full variable domain, in which reference TRBV2 and TRBJ1-5 provide the parts outside the CDR3, is EPEVTQTPSHQVTQMGQEVILRCVPISNHLYFYWYRQILGQKVEFLVSFYNNEISEKSEIFDDQFSVERPDGSNFTLKIRSTKLEDSAMYFCASSGGQGGYSNQPQHFGDGTRLSIL.

The chain links TRBV18 to TRBJ2-3, with 10 positions matching TRBD2. The CDR3 is made up of 17 amino acids. Trimming took 0 bases from V and 3 from J; bases not matched to a gene: 6. Germline V gives CDR1 KGHSH, CDR2 LQKENI. The CDR3 sequence: CASSPPRVAGGTDTQYF. DNA for the CDR3: TGTGCCAGCTCACCACCGAGGGTAGCGGGAGGAACAGATACGCAGTATTTT.

The chain couples TRBV5-4 to TRBJ1-2; TRBD1 is a possible D gene (5 bases). V lost 4 bases to trimming and J lost 6 bases, with 16 bases between them. CDR3 length: 14 amino acids. The germline V gene has CDR1 SGHNT and CDR2 YYREEE (reference sequence). CDR3: CASSPPGQGDGYTF. Here the CDR3 DNA reads TGTGCCAGCAGCCCCCCCGGGCAGGGCGATGGCTACACCTTC.

This clone showed up just once. Different DNA sequences within this sample yield the same CDR3. The V gene is TRBV29-1, the J gene TRBJ1-2; D is unresolved. This CDR3 has 12 amino acids. Germline CDR1 is SQVTM and CDR2 is ANQGSEA. V was clipped by 4 bases and J by 2 bases, with 8 bases between them. In nucleotides, the CDR3 is TGCAGCGTTGCTCGAGGGAACTATGGCTACACCTTC. Residues: CSVARGNYGYTF.

Points on this clone: A read error may produce the germline difference seen at one junction end. The chain is built from TRBV7-7 and TRBJ1-1, with 8 bases identical to TRBD1. CDR3 length: 13 residues. Germline V CDR1 and CDR2: SSHAT, FNYEAQ (reference sequence). CDR3 sequence reads: CASSLTGDTEAFF. CDR3 bases: TGTGCTAGCAGCTTGACAGGGGACACTGAAGCTTTCTTT.

The rearrangement links TRBV15 to TRBJ1-1; the D gene is possibly TRBD1 (5 bases). V was cut by 2 bases and J by 7 bases, with 11 bases left in between. Germline lookup yields CDR1 LNHNV and CDR2 YYDKDF (reference sequence). The CDR3 covers 13 residues. CDR3 bases: TGTGCCACCAGCAGAAAGGGGTCGGGTGAAGCTTTCTTT. This encodes CATSRKGSGEAFF. Supplemented by reference TRBV15 and TRBJ1-1, the full variable domain reads DAMVIQNPRYQVTQFGKPVTLSCSQTLNHNVMYWYQQKSSQAPKLLFHYYDKDFNNEADTPDNFQSRRPNTSFCFLDIRSPGLGDTAMYLCATSRKGSGEAFFGQGTRLTVV.

V gene TRBV5-1 combines with J gene TRBJ2-3, with 11 nucleotides matching TRBD2. The CDR3 consists of 18 residues. Germline lookup yields CDR1 SGHRS and CDR2 YFSETQ. V dropped 2 bases and J dropped 0; count of bases not matched to a gene: 8. In DNA, the CDR3 is TGCGCCAGCAGCTTATCTTGGACTAGCGGGTCTAGCACAGATACGCAGTATTTT. Its translation: CASSLSWTSGSSTDTQYF.

The rearrangement uses TRBV3-1 (or the pseudogene TRBV3-2) and TRBJ1-5; tentatively, D is TRBD1 (5 bases). The ends were cut back, 0 bases at V and 6 bases at J, with 12 bases in the middle. CDR3 length: 15 amino acids. Germline CDR1 reads LGHDT; CDR2 reads YNNKEL (reference sequence). Here the CDR3 reads CASSQDAAGGQPQHF. As DNA, the CDR3 is TGTGCCAGCAGCCAAGATGCGGCCGGGGGTCAGCCCCAGCATTTT.

The chain carries TRBV10-3 and TRBJ1-2, with 9 bases fitting TRBD1. Unmatched junction bases numbered 3, after V lost 9 bases and J lost 7 bases. Looked up from germline, CDR1 is ENHRY and CDR2 is SYGVKD. The CDR3 is 11 residues long. CDR3 residues: CAMGQGGGYTF. The CDR3 DNA is TGTGCCATGGGACAGGGTGGTGGCTACACCTTC.